This TCR beta chain was identified during a study of breast tumors, draining lymph nodes, adjacent tissues. TCRdb fed the multiplex PCR reads into MiXCR, producing one record per CDR3 protein. This sample carries approximately 230,000 distinct CDR3 sequences, under 40% of them seen once, and the ten largest clones take about 3.9%. Regarding the study as a whole: The data were judged consistent with most tumor T cells coming from lymph node and expanding in tumor. Tumor and nontumor repertoires were significantly more similar in luminal-like than in basal-like breast cancer. Data only fit, rather than demonstrated, lymph node origin of most tumor T cells. Tumor TCR diversity was below lymph nodes but above nontumor tissue.

On this clonotype itself: As yet, its antigen is unknown.

Trimming removed 6 bases from V and 3 bases from J, with 14 bases in between. This CDR3 is built from 15 residues. Breast cancer patients provided tissue from their axillary draining lymph nodes. V is TRBV12-3 or TRBV12-4 and J is TRBJ2-2; perhaps D is TRBD1 or TRBD2 (7 bases each). The receptor's source is a female donor with breast cancer. Some clones in this sample may be carry-over from other donors' samples. Sequenced input: axillary lymph node tissue. The CDR3 loop reads CASRPGGGYTGELFF. The DNA of the CDR3 is TGTGCCAGCAGGCCAGGGGGGGGGTACACCGGGGAGCTGTTTTTT.